Following are 16 T cell receptor beta chains from one sample sequenced in a study of blood T cell repertoires in COVID-19. Produced via immunoSEQ multiplex PCR; TCRdb's table is partial and in-frame only. This sample yields some 320,000 clones, of which about 92% are seen a single time; around 2.6% belongs to the top ten. The source material was PBMCs or T cells enriched from blood (not recorded which). The receptors shown here come from a man in his sixties who had recovered from COVID-19.

Only one count was recorded for this clone. The V and J genes are TRBV11-3 and TRBJ2-7, with 7 bases matching TRBD1. The germline V gene encodes CDR1 SGHNT and CDR2 YENEEA. The junction had 8 bases not matched to a gene; V was cut back by 1 base and J by 5 bases. The CDR3 is made up of 15 amino acids. CDR3 region: CASSLGGVGGDEQYF. The CDR3 nucleotides read TGTGCCAGCAGCTTAGGGGGAGTAGGGGGCGACGAGCAGTACTTC.

This clone was observed a single time. The chain is built from TRBV9 and TRBJ2-1; 8 bases fit TRBD2. Germline CDR1 and CDR2: SGDLS and YYNGEE. The CDR3 extends over 15 amino acids. Trimming took 8 bases from V and 4 from J; bases not matched to a gene: 11. The chain's CDR3 is CASTILADTYNEQFF. The CDR3 DNA sequence: TGTGCCAGTACTATACTAGCGGATACGTACAATGAGCAGTTCTTC.

The V gene is TRBV3-1 (or the pseudogene TRBV3-2), the J gene TRBJ1-1; no clear D gene. With 1 base removed from V and 0 bases from J, the gap between germline ends came to 6 bases. CDR3 length equals 14 residues. Germline values: CDR1 LGHDT, CDR2 YNNKEL (reference sequence). CDR3 in DNA: TGTGCCAGCAGCCAAGGAGGGCTGAACACTGAAGCTTTCTTT. Its protein product is CASSQGGLNTEAFF.

Turning to this clone: Mismatch with germline at one junction end may stem from a read error. This sequence joins TRBV7-3 and TRBJ2-3; D gene uncertain. The CDR3 runs to 13 residues. The germline CDR1 and CDR2 sequences are SGHTA and FQGTGA. The CDR3 spells CASSLGSTDTQYF. In DNA, the CDR3 is TGTGCCAGCAGCTTAGGTAGCACGGATACGCAGTATTTT.

The chain carries TRBV6-5 and TRBJ1-5, with 8 bases matching TRBD1. This CDR3 is built from 14 residues. CDR1 and CDR2 from the germline V gene are MNHEY and SVGAGI. The V and J ends lost 8 bases and 5 bases, in that order; junction bases with no gene match: 8. The CDR3 loop reads CASGEHRGYQPQHF. CDR3 nucleotide sequence: TGTGCCAGCGGAGAACACAGGGGGTATCAGCCCCAGCATTTT.

The V call is TRBV9, the J call TRBJ2-1; 13 positions match TRBD2. V lost 6 bases and J lost 4; bases outside the gene matches: 7. This CDR3 has 16 amino acids. Germline CDR1 reads SGDLS; CDR2 reads YYNGEE. The CDR3 DNA follows: TGTGCCAGCACCAACGGACTAGCGGGAGCTTACAATGAGCAGTTCTTC. Protein product: CASTNGLAGAYNEQFF.

The chain links TRBV2 to TRBJ2-7; D not certain. Germline-derived CDR1 and CDR2 are SNHLY and FYNNEI. The CDR3 length is 16 residues. Trimming stripped 7 bases from V and 2 bases from J, with 21 bases between. CDR3 nucleotides: TGTGCCAGCAAACCATACTTTCGGAGTTCCGCCTACGAGCAGTACTTC. Protein: CASKPYFRSSAYEQYF.

The chain links TRBV5-1 to TRBJ1-1, with D possibly matching TRBD1 (6 bases). The CDR3 runs to 16 residues. The V gene's germline CDR1 is SGHRS and CDR2 YFSETQ. Deletions cut 0 bases from V and 0 bases from J, with 12 bases between. In DNA form, the CDR3 reads TGCGCCAGCAGCTTGGGCAGGGGAGGGATGAACACTGAAGCTTTCTTT. Translating gives CASSLGRGGMNTEAFF.

In its sample, this clone was seen once. The gene calls are TRBV6-5 and TRBJ1-1, with D perhaps TRBD1 (5 bases). CDR1 is MNHEY, CDR2 SVGAGI, per germline. CDR3 length: 14 residues. Deletions cut 6 bases from V and 4 bases from J, with 15 bases between. The CDR3 sequence: CASRGDQGSTEAFF. DNA of the CDR3: TGTGCCAGCAGGGGCGATCAGGGATCCACTGAAGCTTTCTTT.

The gene calls are TRBV6-5 and TRBJ2-7, with TRBD1 identical over 8 bases. With V trimmed by 5 bases and J by 2 bases, 5 bases remained unmatched. The CDR3 is 14 residues long. CDR1 is MNHEY, CDR2 SVGAGI, per germline. Here the CDR3 reads CASSLGQGPYEQYF. CDR3 nucleotides: TGTGCCAGCAGTCTAGGACAGGGTCCCTACGAGCAGTACTTC.

J is TRBJ1-2 and V is TRBV2; no clear D. The germline V and J ends were trimmed by 7 bases and 8 bases, with 14 bases remaining between them. This CDR3 spans 12 amino acids. CDR1 is SNHLY and CDR2 is FYNNEI in the germline V gene. CDR3 protein: CASNDWAQGYTF. The CDR3, as DNA: TGTGCCAGCAATGACTGGGCTCAAGGCTACACCTTC.

This clone was counted once. This specimen includes other DNA sequences encoding the same CDR3. The chain is built from TRBV7-9 and TRBJ1-1, with D possibly matching TRBD1 (5 bases). In germline, CDR1 is SEHNR, CDR2 FQNEAQ (reference sequence). The germline V and J ends were trimmed by 3 bases and 1 base, with 6 bases remaining between them. The CDR3 contains 13 residues. CDR3: CASSLGQNTEAFF. The CDR3 nucleotides are TGTGCCAGCAGCTTGGGGCAGAACACTGAAGCTTTCTTT.

V and J are TRBV29-1 and TRBJ2-3, with 9 bases identical to TRBD2. Trimming removed 4 bases from V and 5 bases from J; junction bases left unmatched: 10. CDR1 SQVTM and CDR2 ANQGSEA come from the germline V gene. The CDR3 runs 15 residues. In nucleotides, the CDR3 is TGCAGCGTTGTATGGGCGCGGGAGGGTCAAGATACGCAGTATTTT. Encoded protein: CSVVWAREGQDTQYF.

The chain links TRBV29-1 to TRBJ2-1, with 10 bases that match TRBD1. Germline V gene lookup returns CDR1 SQVTM and CDR2 ANQGSEA. The V segment lost 7 bases and the J segment 4 bases; nucleotides outside the gene matches: 4. The CDR3 runs to 13 residues. CDR3 bases: TGCAGCGGTTGGGGACAGGGGTACAATGAGCAGTTCTTC. It specifies CSGWGQGYNEQFF.

The rearrangement links TRBV7-3 to TRBJ2-7; D gene uncertain. The germline V gene encodes CDR1 SGHTA and CDR2 FQGTGA. The V and J ends lost 3 bases and 4 bases respectively, with 4 bases between them. The CDR3 consists of 11 residues. The CDR3 DNA follows: TGTGCCAGCAGCTTTACTTACGAGCAGTACTTC. Translating it yields CASSFTYEQYF.

The chain combines TRBV4-1 with TRBJ1-1; D may be TRBD1 (5 bases). Trimming stripped 0 bases from V and 3 bases from J, with 11 bases between. Germline V CDR1 and CDR2: MGHRA, YSYEKL. The CDR3 sequence is 15 residues long. CDR3 in DNA: TGCGCCAGCAGCCAAGATCCGGGGGTGGACACTGAAGCTTTCTTT. Protein sequence: CASSQDPGVDTEAFF.